Sequencing of this TCR beta chain was carried out in a study of cytomegalovirus exposure and HLA in healthy donors. General study results and limits: In a later analysis, TCR beta V- and J-gene trimming was associated with a missense DCLRE1C variant.

The CDR3 totals 16 residues. V dropped 4 bases and J dropped 5; count of bases not matched to a gene: 12. Germline V gene lookup returns CDR1 MNHEY and CDR2 SVGAGI. A multiplex PCR was run with 60 Vbeta primers and 13 Jbeta primers. TCRdb keeps only in-frame clones here, not all; method: immunoSEQ multiplex PCR. The table shows about 130,000 clones, with approximately 80% occurring only once. This clone was picked up one time. The antigen remains unidentified. This rearrangement joins TRBV6-5 to TRBJ1-2; TRBD1 matches 8 bases. The sequence derives from a woman aged 40 to 49 in good health and CMV-seropositive. Sequencing used PBMCs. Here the CDR3 reads CASSWTGRVSGYGYTF. DNA for the CDR3: TGTGCCAGCAGTTGGACAGGGAGAGTATCGGGATATGGCTACACCTTC.